The rows below give T cell receptor beta chains drawn from one sample of a study of CD8 T cells in ankylosing spondylitis. TCRdb analysed the 5' RACE reads with MiXCR anew, one entry per CDR3 protein. The sample records some 270,000 distinct CDR3 sequences, over 15% being singletons. Input material: blood, either unsorted or a sorted T cell fraction (not recorded which). These receptors were obtained from a male donor with ankylosing spondylitis or in good health (not recorded which). Each CDR3 is given with its conserved first and last residue. The D gene is left open where the match is weak. The size entry is marked missing in some rows and otherwise reads once, few, many or a size class.

NA,TRBV7-6,TRBD1,TRBJ1-1,TGTGCCAGCAGCCAGGACAGGGACACTGAAGCTTTCTTT,CASSQDRDTEAFF
few,TRBV29-1,NA,TRBJ2-2,TGCAGCGCCGACGCGGTTCACACCGGGGAGCTGTTTTTT,CSADAVHTGELFF
few,TRBV27,NA,TRBJ1-5,TGTGCCAGCAGTTTAGGTAGCTTAAGCAATCAGCCCCAGCATTTT,CASSLGSLSNQPQHF
few,TRBV20-1,NA,TRBJ2-7,TGCAGTGCCGAGGGGGACACGAGCTCCTACGAGCAGTACTTC,CSAEGDTSSYEQYF
NA,TRBV7-3,NA,TRBJ2-6,TGTGCCAGCAGCTTAATCGGGGGTGGGGCCAACGTCCTGACTTTC,CASSLIGGGANVLTF
NA,TRBV7-2,NA,TRBJ2-7,TGTGCCAGCAGCTTTGGGGTGAGGCACGAGCAGTACTTC,CASSFGVRHEQYF
NA,TRBV10-3,NA,TRBJ2-2,TGTGCCATCAGTGAGTTCCCGGGGAGCGAGGTCGGGGAGCTGTTTTTT,CAISEFPGSEVGELFF
few,TRBV4-3,NA,TRBJ2-7,TGCGCCAGCAGCCAAGATTTAAGGGGTCTAACTTACGAGCAGTACTTC,CASSQDLRGLTYEQYF
NA,TRBV20-1,NA,TRBJ2-7,TGCAGTGCCGAGACGGCAGGTTCCTCCTACGAGCAGTACTTC,CSAETAGSSYEQYF
NA,TRBV29-1,NA,TRBJ2-7,TGCAGCGTTGGGATGGGAATCTACGAGCAGTACTTC,CSVGMGIYEQYF
NA,TRBV5-6,NA,TRBJ1-1,TGTGCCAGCAGCGGGGCGGGGACAAGCACTGAAGCTTTCTTT,CASSGAGTSTEAFF
few,TRBV4-1,TRBD1,TRBJ2-7,TGCGCCAGCAGCCAAGAGGGACAGGGGACCTACGAGCAGTACTTC,CASSQEGQGTYEQYF
few,TRBV27,NA,TRBJ1-6,TGTGCCAGCAATAACAGGCCAGCATCCTATAATTCACCCCTCCACTTT,CASNNRPASYNSPLHF
NA,TRBV7-8,NA,TRBJ2-7,TGTGCCAGCAGCTTAGACACGCTCCTTTACGAGCAGTACTTC,CASSLDTLLYEQYF
few,TRBV5-1,TRBD2,TRBJ2-1,TGCGCCAGCAGCCTGACTAGCAGCGAGAATCCCTACAATGAGCAGTTCTTC,CASSLTSSENPYNEQFF